Below, one T cell receptor beta chain is given with its context. This CDR3 is 18 amino acids long. V trimming: 1 base; J trimming: 5 bases; junction bases outside the gene matches: 8. The germline CDR1 and CDR2 sequences are LGHDT and YNNKEL (reference sequence). Clones were sequenced by immunoSEQ multiplex PCR, and TCRdb holds only the in-frame ones, with some missing. This table holds roughly 190,000 clones, around 89% found once. The source of the sample is a study of blood T cell repertoires in COVID-19. Study-wide background: Sources were T cells, B-cell-depleted T cells, or PBMCs; the material itself was cDNA or gDNA.

The study assigned cohorts using participant-reported clinical history. Among Cohort 3 donors, those recovered had two negative PCRs, clearance, or symptom resolution. Sequencing input: PBMCs or T cells enriched from blood (not recorded which). The chain carries TRBV3-1 (or the pseudogene TRBV3-2) and TRBJ1-6, with 10 bases that match TRBD1. This TCR was sampled from a young woman who had recovered from COVID-19. As DNA, the CDR3 is TGTGCCAGCAGCCAAGGTGTTCCGGGACAGGGGAATAATTCACCCCTCCACTTT. Translating gives CASSQGVPGQGNNSPLHF.